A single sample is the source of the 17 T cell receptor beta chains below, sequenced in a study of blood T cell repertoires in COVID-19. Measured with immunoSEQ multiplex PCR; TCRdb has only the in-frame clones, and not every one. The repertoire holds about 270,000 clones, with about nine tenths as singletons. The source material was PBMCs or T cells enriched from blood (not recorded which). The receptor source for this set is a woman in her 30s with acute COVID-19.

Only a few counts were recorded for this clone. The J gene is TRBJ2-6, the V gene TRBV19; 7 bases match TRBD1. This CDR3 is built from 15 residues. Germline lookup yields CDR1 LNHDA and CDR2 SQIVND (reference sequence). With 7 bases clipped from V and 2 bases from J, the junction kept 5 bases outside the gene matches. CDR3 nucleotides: TGTGCCAGTACCTTCGACAGGGCTGGGGCCAACGTCCTGACTTTC. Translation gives CASTFDRAGANVLTF.

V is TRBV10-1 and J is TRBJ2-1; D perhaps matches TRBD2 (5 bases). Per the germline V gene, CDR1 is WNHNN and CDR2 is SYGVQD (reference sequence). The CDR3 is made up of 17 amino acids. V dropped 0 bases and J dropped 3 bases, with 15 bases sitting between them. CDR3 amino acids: CASSESASPWVYNEQFF. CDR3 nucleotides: TGCGCCAGCAGTGAGTCCGCTAGCCCTTGGGTCTACAATGAGCAGTTCTTC.

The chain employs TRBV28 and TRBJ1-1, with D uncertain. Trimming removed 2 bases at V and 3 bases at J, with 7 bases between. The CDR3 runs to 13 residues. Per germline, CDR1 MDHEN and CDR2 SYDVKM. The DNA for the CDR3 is TGTGCCAGCAGTTTAACTGACTACACTGAAGCTTTCTTT. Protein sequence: CASSLTDYTEAFF.

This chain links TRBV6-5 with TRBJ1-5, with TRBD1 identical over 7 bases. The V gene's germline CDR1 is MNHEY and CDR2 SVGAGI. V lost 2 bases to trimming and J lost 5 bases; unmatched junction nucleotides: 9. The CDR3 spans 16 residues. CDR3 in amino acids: CASSYRGQGPHQPQHF. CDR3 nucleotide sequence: TGTGCCAGCAGTTACAGGGGGCAGGGGCCCCATCAGCCCCAGCATTTT.

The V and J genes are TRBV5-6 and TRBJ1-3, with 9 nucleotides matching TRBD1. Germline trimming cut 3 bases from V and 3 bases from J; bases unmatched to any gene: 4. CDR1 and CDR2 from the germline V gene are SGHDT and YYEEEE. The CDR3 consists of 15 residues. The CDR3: CASSSDRGNGNTIYF. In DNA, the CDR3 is TGTGCCAGCAGCTCGGACAGGGGAAATGGAAACACCATATATTTT.

CDR3 sequence: CASSIQDNQPQHF. The DNA for the CDR3 is TGTGCCAGCTCCATACAGGACAATCAGCCCCAGCATTTT. The chain recombines TRBV6-5 with TRBJ1-5, with D perhaps TRBD1 (5 bases). Germline CDR1 MNHEY, CDR2 SVGAGI. The germline V and J ends were trimmed by 8 bases and 3 bases, with 11 bases remaining between them. The CDR3 loop spans 13 amino acids.

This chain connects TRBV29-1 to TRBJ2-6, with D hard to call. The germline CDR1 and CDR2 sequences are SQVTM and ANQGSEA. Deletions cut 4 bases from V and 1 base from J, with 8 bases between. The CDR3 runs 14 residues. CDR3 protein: CSVGLESGANVLTF. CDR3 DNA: TGCAGCGTTGGTTTGGAGTCTGGGGCCAACGTCCTGACTTTC.

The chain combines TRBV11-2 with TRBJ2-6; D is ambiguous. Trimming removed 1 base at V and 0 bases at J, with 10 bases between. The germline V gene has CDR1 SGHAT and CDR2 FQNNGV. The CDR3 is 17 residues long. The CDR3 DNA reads TGTGCCAGCAGCTTAGTCGTCAGGTCCTCTGGGGCCAACGTCCTGACTTTC. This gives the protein CASSLVVRSSGANVLTF.

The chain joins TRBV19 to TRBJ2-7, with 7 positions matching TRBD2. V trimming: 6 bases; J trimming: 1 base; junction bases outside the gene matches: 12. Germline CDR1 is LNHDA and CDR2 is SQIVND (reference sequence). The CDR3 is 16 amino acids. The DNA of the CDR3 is TGTGCCAGTAGCCCAAGTTTGGGCGGGAGTTCCTACGAGCAGTACTTC. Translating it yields CASSPSLGGSSYEQYF. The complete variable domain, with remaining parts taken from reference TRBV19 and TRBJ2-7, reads DGGITQSPKYLFRKEGQNVTLSCEQNLNHDAMYWYRQDPGQGLRLIYYSQIVNDFQKGDIAEGYSVSREKKESFPLTVTSAQKNPTAFYLCASSPSLGGSSYEQYFGPGTRLTVT.

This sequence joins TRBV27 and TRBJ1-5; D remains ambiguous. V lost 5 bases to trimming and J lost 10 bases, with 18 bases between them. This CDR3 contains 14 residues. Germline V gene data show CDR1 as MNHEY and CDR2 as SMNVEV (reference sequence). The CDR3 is CASSPYSTSGPQHF. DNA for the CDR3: TGTGCCAGCAGTCCCTATTCCACTTCAGGCCCCCAGCATTTT.

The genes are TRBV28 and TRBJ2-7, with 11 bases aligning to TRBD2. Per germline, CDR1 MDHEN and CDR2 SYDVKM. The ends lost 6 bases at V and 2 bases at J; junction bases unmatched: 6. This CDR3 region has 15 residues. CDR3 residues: CASSPGTSGTYEQYF. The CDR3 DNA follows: TGTGCCAGCAGCCCGGGGACTAGCGGAACCTACGAGCAGTACTTC.

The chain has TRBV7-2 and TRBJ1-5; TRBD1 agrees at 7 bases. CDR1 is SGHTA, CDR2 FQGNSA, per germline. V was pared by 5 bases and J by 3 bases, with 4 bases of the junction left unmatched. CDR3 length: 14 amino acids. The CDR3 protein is CASSPQGDNQPQHF. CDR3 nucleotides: TGTGCCAGCAGCCCCCAGGGGGACAATCAGCCCCAGCATTTT.

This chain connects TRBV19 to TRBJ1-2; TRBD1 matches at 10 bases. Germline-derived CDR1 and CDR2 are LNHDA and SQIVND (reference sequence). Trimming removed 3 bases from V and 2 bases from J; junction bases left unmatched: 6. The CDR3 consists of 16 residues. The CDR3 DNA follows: TGTGCCAGTAGTATTCTAGGACAGGGGGTCAACTATGGCTACACCTTC. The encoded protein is CASSILGQGVNYGYTF.

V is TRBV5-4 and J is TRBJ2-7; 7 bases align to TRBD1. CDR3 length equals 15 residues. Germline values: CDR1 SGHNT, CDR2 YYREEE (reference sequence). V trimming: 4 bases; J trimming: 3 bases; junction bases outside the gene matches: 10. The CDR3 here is CASSGNGQAIYEQYF. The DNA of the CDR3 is TGTGCCAGCAGCGGAAACGGACAGGCCATCTACGAGCAGTACTTC.

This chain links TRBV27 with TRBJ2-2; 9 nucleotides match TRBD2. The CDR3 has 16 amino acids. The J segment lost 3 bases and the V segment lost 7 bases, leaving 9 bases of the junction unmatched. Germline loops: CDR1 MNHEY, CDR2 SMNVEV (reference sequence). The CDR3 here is CASTFSSGGYTGELFF. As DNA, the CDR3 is TGTGCCAGCACCTTTAGTAGCGGGGGTTACACCGGGGAGCTGTTTTTT.

In nucleotides, the CDR3 is TGTGCCAGCAGCTGGGGACAGGTAGACGGCTACACCTTC. Its protein is CASSWGQVDGYTF. The chain carries TRBV13 and TRBJ1-2; 8 nucleotides agree with TRBD1. Germline V gives CDR1 PRHDT, CDR2 FYEKMQ (reference sequence). V gave up 4 bases and J gave up 8 bases; unmatched junction bases: 6. The CDR3 has 13 residues.

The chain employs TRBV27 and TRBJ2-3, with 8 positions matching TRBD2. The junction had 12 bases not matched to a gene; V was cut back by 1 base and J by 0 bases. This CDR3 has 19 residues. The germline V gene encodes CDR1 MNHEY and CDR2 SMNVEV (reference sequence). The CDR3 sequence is CASSLWGLTSAASTDTQYF. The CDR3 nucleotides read TGTGCCAGCAGTTTATGGGGTTTGACTAGCGCGGCAAGCACAGATACGCAGTATTTT.